This paragraph covers one TCR beta chain sequence. The antigen remains undetermined. This record comes from a study of cytomegalovirus exposure and HLA in healthy donors. The CDR3 consists of 15 residues. After removal of 7 bases from V and 5 bases from J, the junction contained 10 bases not matched to a gene. Germline V gene data show CDR1 as MNHNY and CDR2 as SVGAGI (reference sequence). Study-wide results and caveats: DRB1 had the most TCR associations and HLA-C the fewest, a later analysis found, with rates varying by HLA locus.

PCR employed 60 Vbeta and 13 Jbeta primers. Profiling relied on immunoSEQ multiplex PCR, and the TCRdb table lists in-frame clones only, not all of them. The table has 100,000 to 150,000 clones, 75% to 90% seen once. Sequencing was performed on PBMCs. This TCR came from a young man in good health and CMV-seropositive. V gene TRBV6-6 combines with J gene TRBJ1-2; 10 bases are shared with TRBD1. CDR3 protein: CASNPGQGFQYGYTF. The CDR3 nucleotides read TGTGCCAGCAATCCGGGACAGGGGTTTCAATATGGCTACACCTTC.